These T cell receptor beta chains were read from a single sample in a study of shared T cell receptors in the human thymus. Clones were read by immunoSEQ multiplex PCR, and TCRdb kept only the in-frame ones, dropping some. The data hold about 730,000 clones, with roughly 85% observed a single time. These sequences were also reported in another study, on human thymus T cells.

Sequencing input: thymocytes. The source is a girl under two years old with a congenital heart defect. The CDR3 runs from the conserved cysteine through the conserved F or W. D genes are given only for firm matches. For some rows the clone size is stated as once, few or many, or as a class when expanded; others skip it.

>TRBJ2-7|few|.|TRBV7-2
CASSWGREYEQYF
TGTGCCAGCAGCTGGGGCCGTGAGTACGAGCAGTACTTC
>TRBJ2-7|.|TRBD1|TRBV6-5
CASSYSRDRSSYEQYF
TGTGCCAGCAGTTACTCCCGGGACAGAAGCTCCTACGAGCAGTACTTC
>TRBJ1-3|.|.|TRBV10-1
CASSDTGNGPGNTIYF
TGCGCCAGCAGTGATACAGGGAACGGACCTGGAAACACCATATATTTT
>TRBJ2-7|.|TRBD1|TRBV2
CASSSPGQGPYEQYF
TGTGCCAGCAGCTCGCCGGGACAGGGGCCCTACGAGCAGTACTTC
>TRBJ2-7|.|.|TRBV10-3
CAISDRVTRAYEQYF
TGTGCCATCAGTGACAGGGTGACTAGAGCCTACGAGCAGTACTTC
>TRBJ1-5|few|TRBD1|TRBV10-3
CAISDGRDRGYRSNQPQHF
TGTGCCATCAGTGATGGAAGGGACAGGGGGTATCGTAGCAATCAGCCCCAGCATTTT
>TRBJ1-1|.|.|TRBV10-3
CAISDPLREAFF
TGTGCCATCAGTGACCCTCTCAGGGAAGCTTTCTTT
>TRBJ1-1|once|.|TRBV15
CATSRVRQEPWF
TGTGCCACCAGCAGAGTGAGACAGGAACCATGGTTT
>TRBJ1-2|once|TRBD1|TRBV10-3
CAISESPVGTGGNYGYTF
TGTGCCATCAGTGAGTCCCCGGTTGGGACAGGGGGGAACTATGGCTACACCTTC
>TRBJ2-5|.|.|TRBV19
CASSPAGTQETQYF
TGTGCCAGTAGTCCAGCGGGCACCCAAGAGACCCAGTACTTC
>TRBJ1-1|.|.|TRBV13
CASSFVEQMNTEAFF
TGTGCCAGCAGCTTTGTGGAACAGATGAACACTGAAGCTTTCTTT
>TRBJ2-7|.|TRBD1|TRBV28
CASSSPPTGNYEQYF
TGTGCCAGCAGTTCCCCTCCGACAGGGAACTACGAGCAGTACTTC
>TRBJ1-2|.|.|TRBV2
CASSLRTDPYHGYTF
TGTGCCAGCAGTCTCCGGACAGATCCTTACCATGGCTACACCTTC
>TRBJ2-1|.|.|TRBV7-9
CSSTSRFSTDEQFF
TGTTCCTCCACGTCCCGGTTTAGTACTGATGAGCAGTTCTTC
>TRBJ1-1|.|TRBD1|TRBV14
CASSHPGQRFEAFF
TGTGCCAGCAGCCACCCGGGACAGAGGTTTGAAGCTTTCTTT
>TRBJ1-4|few|.|TRBV5-5
CASSLLDSFNEKLFF
TGTGCCAGCAGCTTGTTGGACAGCTTTAATGAAAAACTGTTTTTT
>TRBJ1-4|.|.|TRBV9
CASSTQGTPGEKLFF
TGTGCCAGCAGCACACAGGGAACCCCTGGTGAAAAACTGTTTTTT
>TRBJ1-1|.|.|TRBV19
CASSFLEGTTEAFF
TGTGCCAGTAGTTTTCTGGAGGGGACCACTGAAGCTTTCTTT
>TRBJ1-2|.|.|TRBV19
CASSPYSPGTSEVRTF
TGTGCCAGTAGTCCCTATTCCCCCGGGACATCAGAGGTCAGGACCTTC
>TRBJ1-5|.|TRBD1|TRBV6-1
CASSEFGQGMQPQHF
TGTGCCAGCAGTGAATTCGGACAGGGGATGCAGCCCCAGCATTTT
>TRBJ1-5|.|.|TRBV25-1
CASSTRTDNQPQHF
TGTGCCAGCAGCACCAGGACAGACAATCAGCCCCAGCATTTT
>TRBJ1-5|.|TRBD1|TRBV7-2
CASSEAGTGALNQPQHF
TGTGCCAGCAGCGAGGCAGGGACAGGGGCCCTTAATCAGCCCCAGCATTTT
>TRBJ2-7|.|TRBD1|TRBV28
CAGSTGASYEQYF
TGTGCCGGGTCGACAGGGGCATCCTACGAGCAGTACTTC
>TRBJ1-5|few|.|TRBV5-4
CASSEGTNQPQHF
TGTGCCAGCAGCGAAGGGACTAATCAGCCCCAGCATTTT
>TRBJ1-6|.|.|TRBV9
CASSVGPERDSNSPLHF
TGTGCCAGCAGCGTAGGACCCGAACGGGATTCTAATTCACCCCTCCACTTT
>TRBJ1-1|.|.|TRBV2
CANQGYTEAFF
TGTGCCAATCAGGGGTACACTGAAGCTTTCTTT
>TRBJ2-7|.|.|TRBV28
CASSSQGGSYEQYF
TGTGCCAGCAGTTCCCAGGGGGGTTCCTACGAGCAGTACTTC
>TRBJ2-7|.|.|TRBV5-6
CASSDGGLEDEQYF
TGTGCCAGCAGCGACGGGGGGCTAGAAGACGAGCAGTACTTC
>TRBJ1-1|.|.|TRBV6-5
CASRRCRYTEAFF
TGTGCCAGCAGAAGATGTCGGTACACTGAAGCTTTCTTT
>TRBJ1-6|.|TRBD1|TRBV5-1
CASSPGGADYLNSSLHF
TGCGCCAGCAGCCCAGGGGGCGCAGATTACCTTAATTCATCCCTCCACTTT
>TRBJ2-2|few|TRBD2|TRBV4-1
CASSQKRGGGQYTGELFF
TGCGCCAGCAGCCAAAAAAGGGGCGGGGGTCAGTACACCGGGGAGCTGTTTTTT
>TRBJ2-7|.|.|TRBV11-2
CASSLGRFYEQYF
TGTGCCAGCAGCTTGGGCAGGTTTTACGAGCAGTACTTC
>TRBJ1-1|.|.|TRBV5-6
CASSLGADDTEAFF
TGTGCCAGCAGCCTTGGGGCAGACGACACTGAAGCTTTCTTT
>TRBJ2-1|.|TRBD2|TRBV9
CASSTEARRGGGAYEQFF
TGTGCCAGCAGCACAGAAGCCCGCCGAGGCGGGGGGGCTTATGAGCAGTTCTTC
>TRBJ1-1|.|.|TRBV7-9
CASSLVAGNTEAFF
TGTGCCAGCAGCTTAGTAGCGGGGAACACTGAAGCTTTCTTT
>TRBJ1-2|.|TRBD1|TRBV4-1
CASSHRAWTGIVRRYGYTF
TGCGCCAGCAGCCACAGGGCCTGGACAGGGATAGTTCGTCGATATGGCTACACCTTC
>TRBJ1-3|.|TRBD1|TRBV6-6
CASRAGQGNAGNTIYF
TGTGCCAGCAGGGCGGGACAGGGTAACGCTGGAAACACCATATATTTT
>TRBJ1-1|.|.|TRBV19
CASMGPGTKGCEAFF
TGTGCCAGTATGGGACCCGGGACAAAGGGATGTGAAGCTTTCTTT
>TRBJ2-3|.|.|TRBV4-3
CASSLRVGAPYTDTQYF
TGCGCCAGCAGCCTCCGAGTGGGGGCCCCTTACACAGATACGCAGTATTTT
>TRBJ2-5|.|TRBD2|TRBV28
CASQGKRGGASGTQYF
TGTGCCAGCCAAGGGAAACGCGGGGGGGCCTCGGGGACCCAGTACTTC
>TRBJ2-5|.|.|TRBV5-1
CASSRPPHRDMEKPQETQYF
TGCGCCAGCAGCCGACCTCCCCACAGGGATATGGAGAAGCCCCAAGAGACCCAGTACTTC
>TRBJ2-7|.|TRBD2|TRBV7-2
CASSLASGGCEQYF
TGTGCCAGCAGCTTAGCTAGCGGGGGTTGCGAGCAGTACTTC
>TRBJ1-2|.|.|TRBV27
CASSPRRPPPGYGYTF
TGTGCCAGCAGTCCCCGCCGACCGCCGCCGGGCTATGGCTACACCTTC
>TRBJ2-7|few|.|TRBV5-1
CASSSSGEYYEQYF
TGCGCCAGCAGCTCGTCGGGGGAATACTACGAGCAGTACTTC
>TRBJ1-1|.|.|TRBV20-1
CSAIDRREAFF
TGCAGTGCCATCGACAGGCGAGAGGCTTTCTTT
>TRBJ2-7|.|TRBD1|TRBV25-1
CASSESSGTVGYEQYF
TGTGCCAGCAGTGAATCTTCCGGGACAGTCGGTTACGAGCAGTACTTC
>TRBJ1-1|.|TRBD1|TRBV25-1
CASSDGTGGYSTEAFF
TGTGCCAGCAGTGACGGGACAGGGGGATATAGCACTGAAGCTTTCTTT
>TRBJ2-1|.|TRBD1|TRBV29-1
CSVPLSPGQGASLTYNEQFF
TGCAGCGTTCCATTGTCACCGGGACAGGGGGCTTCCCTTACCTACAATGAGCAGTTCTTC
>TRBJ1-1|.|.|TRBV28
CASSSMDLNTEAFF
TGTGCCAGCAGTTCCATGGACTTGAACACTGAAGCTTTCTTT
>TRBJ2-4|few|.|TRBV6-1
CASNPGSKNIQYF
TGTGCCAGCAATCCGGGATCAAAAAACATTCAGTACTTC
>TRBJ2-7|.|TRBD1|TRBV29-1
CSALTGDEQYF
TGCAGCGCCCTGACAGGGGACGAGCAGTACTTC
>TRBJ1-2|few|TRBD1|TRBV27
CASRPRWRDRAIYNYGYTF
TGTGCCAGCAGGCCACGCTGGAGGGACAGGGCGATTTACAACTATGGCTACACCTTC
>TRBJ2-7|.|TRBD1|TRBV5-6
CASSLEGDRGHEQYF
TGTGCCAGCAGCTTGGAGGGGGACAGGGGCCACGAGCAGTACTTC
>TRBJ1-1|.|.|TRBV19
CASSISKGRGARVMNTEAFF
TGTGCCAGTAGTATTAGTAAAGGGCGGGGGGCGCGAGTAATGAACACTGAAGCTTTCTTT
>TRBJ1-1|.|TRBD1|TRBV5-1
CASSVQGAMNTEAFF
TGCGCCAGCAGCGTACAGGGGGCGATGAACACTGAAGCTTTCTTT